This TCR beta chain was captured by sequencing in a study of cytomegalovirus exposure and HLA in healthy donors. This CDR3 spans 15 amino acids. CDR1 and CDR2 (germline): SSHAT, FNYEAQ (reference sequence). Primers included in the PCR were 60 Vbeta and 13 Jbeta primers. The method was immunoSEQ multiplex PCR; TCRdb's version includes in-frame clones alone and lacks a portion of them. The table records some 100,000 clones, more than 75% of them present only once. In this sample, this clone turned up a few times. Sequence at one end of the junction differs from germline and may be a read error. This receptor was identified in a woman between 50 and 59 years old in good health and CMV-seropositive. The specimen sequenced was PBMCs. The rearrangement joins TRBV7-7 to TRBJ2-1; TRBD2 agrees at 13 bases. The CDR3 DNA reads as TGTGCTAGCAGCCAACTAGCGGGGGGGCCCAATGAGCAGTTCTTC. Protein: CASSQLAGGPNEQFF.